This TCR beta chain emerged from a study of T cell responses to AZD1222 COVID-19 vaccine. This table comes from immunoSEQ multiplex PCR, and its TCRdb copy is limited to in-frame clones, with some not included. The sample lists some 96,000 clones, around nine tenths occurring once. General study findings and limits: The study reported that nearly half of spike-specific TCRs target unmutated variant regions. In a largely white British group with more females than males, clonal diversity was possibly underestimated.

Per the germline V gene, CDR1 is LGHNA and CDR2 is YNFKEQ. This CDR3 has 15 amino acids. Trimming took off 4 bases at V and 6 bases at J, with 18 bases between the two ends. Notes on this clone: Its antigen remains unidentified.

J is TRBJ1-2 and V is TRBV4-2, with TRBD1 as a possible D gene (6 bases). The sample consisted of peripheral blood, taken on day 0 of AZD1222 vaccination. The receptor's source is an adult in good health. The CDR3 loop reads CASSPGPQGRDGYTF. CDR3 nucleotide sequence: TGTGCCAGCAGCCCGGGCCCGCAGGGGCGGGATGGCTACACCTTC.